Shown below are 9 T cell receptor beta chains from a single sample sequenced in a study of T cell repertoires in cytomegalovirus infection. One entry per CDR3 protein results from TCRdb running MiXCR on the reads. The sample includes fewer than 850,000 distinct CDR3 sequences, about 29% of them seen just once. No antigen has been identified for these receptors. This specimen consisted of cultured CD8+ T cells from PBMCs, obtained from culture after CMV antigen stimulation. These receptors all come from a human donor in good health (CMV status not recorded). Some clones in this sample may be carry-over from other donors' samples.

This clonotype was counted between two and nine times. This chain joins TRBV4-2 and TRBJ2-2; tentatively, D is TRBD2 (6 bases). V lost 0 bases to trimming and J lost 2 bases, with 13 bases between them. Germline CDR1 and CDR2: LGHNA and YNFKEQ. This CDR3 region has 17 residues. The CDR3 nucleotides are TGTGCCAGCAGCCAAGAAGGAGGGCCTACAAACACCGGGGAGCTGTTTTTT. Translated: CASSQEGGPTNTGELFF.

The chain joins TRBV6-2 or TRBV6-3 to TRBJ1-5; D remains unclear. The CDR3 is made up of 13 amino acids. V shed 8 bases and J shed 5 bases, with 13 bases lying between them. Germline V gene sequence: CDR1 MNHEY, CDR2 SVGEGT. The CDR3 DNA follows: TGTGCCAGCGGGAAAGCCTCATATCAGCCCCAGCATTTT. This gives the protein CASGKASYQPQHF.

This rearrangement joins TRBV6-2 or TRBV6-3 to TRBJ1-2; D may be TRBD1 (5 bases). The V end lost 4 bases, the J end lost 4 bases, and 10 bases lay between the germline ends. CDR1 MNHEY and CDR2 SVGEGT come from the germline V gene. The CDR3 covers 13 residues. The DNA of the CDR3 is TGTGCCAGCAGTTCCGGGGACCTCTATGGCTACACCTTC. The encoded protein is CASSSGDLYGYTF.

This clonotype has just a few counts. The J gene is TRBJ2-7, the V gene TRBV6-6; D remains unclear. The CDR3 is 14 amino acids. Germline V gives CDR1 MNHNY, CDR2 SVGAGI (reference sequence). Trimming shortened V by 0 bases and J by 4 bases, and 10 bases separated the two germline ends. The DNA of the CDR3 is TGTGCCAGCAGTTACTCGTCCCAAGGATACGAGCAGTACTTC. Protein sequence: CASSYSSQGYEQYF.

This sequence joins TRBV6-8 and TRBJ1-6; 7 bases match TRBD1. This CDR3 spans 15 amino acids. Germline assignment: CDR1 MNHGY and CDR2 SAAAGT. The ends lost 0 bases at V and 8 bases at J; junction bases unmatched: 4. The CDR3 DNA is TGTGCCAGCAGTTACTCGATTACAGGGGATTCACCCCTCCACTTT. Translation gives CASSYSITGDSPLHF.

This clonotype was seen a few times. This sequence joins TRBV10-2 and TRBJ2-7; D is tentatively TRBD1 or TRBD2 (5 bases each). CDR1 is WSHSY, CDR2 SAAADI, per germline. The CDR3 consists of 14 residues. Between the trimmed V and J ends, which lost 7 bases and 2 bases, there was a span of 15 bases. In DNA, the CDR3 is TGCGCCAGCATGGGGGTAGAGGGAGCCTACGAGCAGTACTTC. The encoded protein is CASMGVEGAYEQYF.

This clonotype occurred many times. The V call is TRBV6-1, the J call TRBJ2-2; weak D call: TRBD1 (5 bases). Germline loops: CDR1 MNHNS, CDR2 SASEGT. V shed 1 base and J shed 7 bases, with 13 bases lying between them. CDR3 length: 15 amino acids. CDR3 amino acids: CASSEGFQGGGELFF. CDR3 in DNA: TGTGCCAGCAGTGAAGGATTTCAGGGCGGCGGGGAGCTGTTTTTT.

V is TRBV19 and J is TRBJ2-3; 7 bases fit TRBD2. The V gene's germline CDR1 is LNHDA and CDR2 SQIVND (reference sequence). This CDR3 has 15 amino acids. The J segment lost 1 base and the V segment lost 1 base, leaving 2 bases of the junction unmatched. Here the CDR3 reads CASSIGRGGTDTQYF. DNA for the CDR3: TGTGCCAGTAGTATAGGCCGGGGGGGCACAGATACGCAGTATTTT. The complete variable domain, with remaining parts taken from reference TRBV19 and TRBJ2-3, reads DGGITQSPKYLFRKEGQNVTLSCEQNLNHDAMYWYRQDPGQGLRLIYYSQIVNDFQKGDIAEGYSVSREKKESFPLTVTSAQKNPTAFYLCASSIGRGGTDTQYFGPGTRLTVL.

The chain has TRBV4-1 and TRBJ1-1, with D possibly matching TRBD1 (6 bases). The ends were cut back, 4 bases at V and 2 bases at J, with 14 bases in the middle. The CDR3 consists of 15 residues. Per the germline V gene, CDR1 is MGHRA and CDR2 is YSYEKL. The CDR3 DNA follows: TGCGCCAGCAGCCGCCAGGGACAACTCAACACTGAAGCTTTCTTT. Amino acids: CASSRQGQLNTEAFF.